This T cell receptor (beta chain) was recorded in a study of cytomegalovirus exposure and HLA in healthy donors. General study findings and limits: Later work found that TCR association rates differed between HLA loci; DRB1 had the most and HLA-C the fewest. Donors belonging to an Asian-associated ancestry cluster reportedly showed fewer N-insertions in productive TCRs than the roughly 670-donor mean, according to what a later analysis found.

With 6 bases clipped from V and 5 bases from J, the junction kept 10 bases outside the gene matches. The germline CDR1 and CDR2 sequences are LNHDA and SQIVND (reference sequence). The length of the CDR3 is 16 residues. It was with 60 Vbeta and 13 Jbeta primers that the PCR ran. Generated by immunoSEQ multiplex PCR, the TCRdb table keeps only in-frame clones and is missing some. The record lists 30,000 to 40,000 clones, of which the ten most abundant hold about 3.4%. As to this clone: Its antigen is not identified.

The receptor's source is a woman between 40 and 50 years old in good health and CMV-seropositive. The chain employs TRBV19 and TRBJ2-5; TRBD1 agrees at 12 bases. Sequencing used PBMCs. The CDR3 coding sequence is TGTGCCAGTAGAGGAAGGGGACAGGGGGCTCGGGAGACCCAGTACTTC. Translating gives CASRGRGQGARETQYF.